The rows below give T cell receptor beta chains drawn from one sample of a study of T cell responses to AZD1222 COVID-19 vaccine. Clones were read by immunoSEQ multiplex PCR, and TCRdb kept only the in-frame ones, dropping some. The data show approximately 96,000 clones, over 80% seen once. The specimen comprised peripheral blood, sampled 28 days after the second AZD1222 dose. These receptors were obtained from an adult who received the AZD1222 COVID-19 vaccine. Each CDR3 is given without its conserved first and last residue. The D gene is left open where the match is weak.

cdr3_length d_call v_call cdr3_aa
12 - TRBV18 ASSPPLRPYEQY
11 - TRBV5-6 ASSFSGNQPQH
12 TRBD1 TRBV6-4 ASRQQGGSAEAF
11 TRBD2 TRBV19 ASSIRGADTQY
12 - TRBV5-1 ASSQQGSSYEQY
12 - TRBV28 ASALVVGNQPQH
12 - TRBV11-1 ASSPSGAHTEAF
13 - TRBV7-3 ASSLTVTSTDTQY
12 TRBD2 TRBV6-6 ASSWRGGSYEQY
10 - TRBV6-5 ASSPLDSEAF
13 TRBD1 TRBV15 ATSRARGPNTEAF
10 - TRBV6-4 ASSESGDEQY
14 TRBD2 TRBV5-4 ASSVRTSGSSYEQY
13 - TRBV10-2 ASRRTQGFYEQQY
13 TRBD1 TRBV5-1 ASSLTGQGGIEAF
12 TRBD1 TRBV3-1/TRBV3-2 ASSQGYRGYEQY
12 TRBD2 TRBV5-4 ASSGTSATDTQY
13 - TRBV5-1 ASSPDSFSSYEQY
11 - TRBV5-5 ASSLAVASEQY
12 - TRBV11-2 ASGKGGQRYGYT
10 - TRBV20-1 SASHPTGELF
12 TRBD2 TRBV5-1 ASSLRREGDTQY
11 - TRBV7-3 ASSFGYNSPLH
15 - TRBV4-1 ASSQEGRAGSNYGYT
13 TRBD1 TRBV7-9 ASSSYTGAAYGYT
13 - TRBV5-4 ASSLVGTSTDTQY
13 TRBD1 TRBV5-4 ASSLAGTGSEKLF
14 TRBD1 TRBV5-1 ASSLASTGTVRPPS
13 TRBD1 TRBV6-5 ASSYDRGGYNEQF
12 - TRBV18 ASSLGSLNTEAF
12 - TRBV6-5 ASSPSRATTEAF
12 TRBD1 TRBV5-1 ASRPGTGTYGYT
12 - TRBV27 ASSLSRQTDTQY
13 - TRBV30 AWRQGGGSNQPQH
13 - TRBV2 ASSEWLGGNTEAF
13 TRBD1 TRBV15 ATSRVWDSSYEQY
13 TRBD1 TRBV6-5 ASNPRTGGYTEAF
11 - TRBV6-5 ASRPGTDYGYT
14 TRBD1 TRBV12-5 ASGWNRDRANNEQF
13 TRBD1 TRBV30 AWSGTGQGSGGYT
14 TRBD2 TRBV11-1 ASSNTGTSPYNEQF
13 - TRBV19 ASSIPQTRGYGYT
12 TRBD2 TRBV28 ASRLAGPNGELF
11 - TRBV5-5 ASSLSPNQPQH
16 - TRBV5-1 ASSFLPPEGTGANVLT
14 - TRBV6-1 ASSEVVSAGNQPQH
10 - TRBV7-9 ASSLGGQPQH
10 - TRBV27 ASTNSSYEQY
13 - TRBV5-1 ASSLSNSGANVLT